Shown below are 18 T cell receptor beta chains from a single sample sequenced in a study of T cells in Graves' hyperthyroidism and ophthalmopathy. Amplified regions were TCR beta CDR3 sequences from RNA transcripts. With the HTBI primer set, the TCR CDR3 went through a first round of RT-PCR. Each CDR3 protein is one row after TCRdb ran MiXCR on the multiplex PCR reads. Among approximately 560,000 distinct CDR3 sequences listed, 35% to 55% were seen once. Material for sequencing was peripheral blood or thyroid tissue (not recorded which). The receptors shown here come from a woman between 18 and 30 years old with Graves' hyperthyroidism.

This clonotype was seen just once. A much larger clone is a single base away; this may be a read error. The genes are TRBV11-2 and TRBJ2-7; 8 bases match TRBD2. V lost 2 bases, J lost 6 bases, and 3 bases stayed unmatched. The V gene's germline CDR1 is SGHAT and CDR2 FQNNGV. CDR3 length: 13 residues. CDR3: CASSLLREGEQYF. The CDR3 nucleotides are TGTGCCAGCAGCTTATTACGGGAGGGCGAGCAGTACTTC. Complete variable domain (other parts from reference TRBV11-2 and TRBJ2-7): EAGVAQSPRYKIIEKRQSVAFWCNPISGHATLYWYQQILGQGPKLLIQFQNNGVVDDSQLPKDRFSAERLKGVDSTLKIQPAKLEDSAVYLCASSLLREGEQYFGPGTRLTVT.

The chain employs TRBV10-3 and TRBJ2-7; D assignment may be TRBD1 or TRBD2 (6 bases each). Per germline, CDR1 ENHRY and CDR2 SYGVKD. The CDR3 contains 15 residues. V gave up 4 bases and J gave up 1 base, with 14 bases separating them. DNA of the CDR3: TGTGCCATCAGTGTGGGGGCTAGCGTTTCCTACGAGCAGTACTTC. Protein: CAISVGASVSYEQYF.

DNA for the CDR3: TGTGCCAGCAGCCATGCGGAGTGGATCCACGAGCAGTACTTC. Amino acid sequence: CASSHAEWIHEQYF. The chain recombines TRBV7-2 with TRBJ2-7; no clear D gene. Germline CDR1 SGHTA, CDR2 FQGNSA. The CDR3 length is 14 residues. Trimming took 5 bases from V and 5 from J, leaving 16 bases between them. Based on the CDR3 plus reference TRBV7-2 and TRBJ2-7, the full variable domain is GAGVSQSPSNKVTEKGKDVELRCDPISGHTALYWYRQSLGQGLEFLIYFQGNSAPDKSGLPSDRFSAERTGGSVSTLTIQRTQQEDSAVYLCASSHAEWIHEQYFGPGTRLTVT.

The V gene is TRBV2, the J gene TRBJ1-4; TRBD1 agrees at 11 bases. The CDR3 contains 15 residues. CDR1 and CDR2 (germline): SNHLY, FYNNEI. Unmatched junction bases numbered 12, after V lost 6 bases and J lost 12 bases. The CDR3 DNA reads TGTGCCAGCAGGGTGGGGACAGGGGGGATCGAACAACTGTTTTTT. Protein product: CASRVGTGGIEQLFF.

The V and J genes are TRBV20-1 and TRBJ2-5, with 14 bases aligning to TRBD2. In germline, CDR1 is DFQATT, CDR2 SNEGSKA (reference sequence). V shed 6 bases and J 7 bases; nucleotides not matched to a gene: 7. This CDR3 contains 14 residues. The CDR3 DNA follows: TGCAGTGCCCGTCCGACTAGCGGGAGGGGGACCCAGTACTTC. It codes for CSARPTSGRGTQYF.

This clonotype appeared a single time. The J gene is TRBJ2-7, the V gene TRBV5-1; D not resolved. V lost 5 bases and J 6 bases, leaving 15 bases between the germline ends. CDR1 and CDR2 from the germline V gene are SGHRS and YFSETQ. The CDR3 runs to 13 residues. CDR3 DNA: TGCGCCAGCAGTTTTTTCACCGGTACCGAGCAGTACTTC. Protein: CASSFFTGTEQYF.

The DNA for the CDR3 is TGTGCCAGCAGACAGGGGGTTAGTGAGACCCAGTACTTC. Translation: CASRQGVSETQYF. The chain employs TRBV6-1 and TRBJ2-5, with TRBD1 matching over 8 bases. In germline, CDR1 is MNHNS, CDR2 SASEGT. The CDR3 consists of 13 residues. V lost 6 bases and J lost 5; bases outside the gene matches: 5.

As DNA, the CDR3 is TGCAGTGCTAGTCTGGGCTCGCCCAAGCGCGGCTACACCTTC. It encodes CSASLGSPKRGYTF. The gene calls are TRBV20-1 and TRBJ1-2; D remains ambiguous. CDR3 length equals 14 residues. Germline lookup yields CDR1 DFQATT and CDR2 SNEGSKA (reference sequence). Trimming took 3 bases from V and 8 from J, leaving 19 bases between them.

The chain combines TRBV2 with TRBJ1-1; 7 bases line up with TRBD1. CDR3 length: 14 amino acids. The V and J ends lost 2 bases and 4 bases, in that order; junction bases with no gene match: 4. Germline assignment: CDR1 SNHLY and CDR2 FYNNEI. DNA of the CDR3: TGTGCCAGCAGTGAAACAGGGGATAGCACTGAAGCTTTCTTT. Its translation: CASSETGDSTEAFF.

The genes are TRBV25-1 and TRBJ1-1; D uncertain. This CDR3 is 14 amino acids long. Per germline, CDR1 MGHDK and CDR2 SYGVNS. V dropped 3 bases and J dropped 1 base, with 9 bases sitting between them. CDR3 in amino acids: CASSDDWPNTEAFF. In DNA form, the CDR3 reads TGTGCCAGCAGTGATGACTGGCCGAACACTGAAGCTTTCTTT.

In the case of this clonotype: Mismatch with germline at one junction end may stem from a read error. CDR3 amino acids: CASSLTSGGYEQYF. The CDR3, as DNA: TGTGCCAGCAGTTTGACTAGCGGGGGGTACGAGCAGTACTTC. The genes are TRBV24-1 and TRBJ2-7, with 13 bases lining up with TRBD2. Per germline, CDR1 KGHDR and CDR2 SFDVKD. CDR3 length equals 14 residues.

In its sample, this clonotype was seen many times. This chain connects TRBV25-1 to TRBJ1-5; D is unresolved. CDR3 length: 13 amino acids. The V and J ends lost 2 bases and 5 bases respectively, with 7 bases between them. Germline V gene lookup returns CDR1 MGHDK and CDR2 SYGVNS. CDR3 DNA sequence: TGTGCCAGCAGTGAAGGGGTGGATCAGCCCCAGCATTTT. Its translation: CASSEGVDQPQHF.

This clonotype was seen a handful of times. The chain has TRBV20-1 and TRBJ2-7, with a possible D match to TRBD1 (5 bases). There are 13 residues in the CDR3. Deletions cut 3 bases from V and 5 bases from J, with 14 bases between. CDR1 and CDR2 from the germline V gene are DFQATT and SNEGSKA (reference sequence). As DNA, the CDR3 is TGCAGTGCTAGTTGGCCAGGGATCCACGAGCAGTACTTC. Its protein product is CSASWPGIHEQYF.

In this sample, this clonotype turned up many times. The rearrangement links TRBV2 to TRBJ2-5; D ambiguous. With 4 bases removed from V and 4 bases from J, the gap between germline ends came to 10 bases. Germline V gene lookup returns CDR1 SNHLY and CDR2 FYNNEI. The CDR3 has 13 amino acids. Here the CDR3 DNA reads TGTGCCAGCAGTGCCGGCGTGGGAGAGACCCAGTACTTC. Its translation: CASSAGVGETQYF.

This clonotype has only a few counts. This chain links TRBV25-1 with TRBJ1-4, with D maybe TRBD1 (5 bases). The CDR3 spans 10 residues. The germline V gene has CDR1 MGHDK and CDR2 SYGVNS. CDR3 region: CAGAGEKLFF. CDR3 nucleotides: TGTGCAGGGGCGGGTGAAAAACTGTTTTTT.

CDR3 nucleotides: TGTGCCAGCTCAGCCAGCGGGGTCAATTCACCCCTCCACTTT. It codes for CASSASGVNSPLHF. The rearrangement links TRBV15 to TRBJ1-6; unclear D gene. V was cut by 10 bases and J by 7 bases, with 17 bases left in between. Germline V gene sequence: CDR1 LNHNV, CDR2 YYDKDF (reference sequence). This CDR3 comprises 14 residues.

The table lists this clonotype with a few counts. Mismatch with germline at one junction end may stem from a read error. CDR3 protein: CASSSTTYGYTF. In DNA form, the CDR3 reads TGTGCCAGCAGTTCCACGACGTATGGCTACACCTTC. V usage is TRBV10-3 and J usage is TRBJ1-2, with D unclear. In germline, CDR1 is ENHRY, CDR2 SYGVKD. The CDR3 extends over 12 amino acids.

The chain carries TRBV7-2 and TRBJ2-7, with D unclear. Germline V gives CDR1 SGHTA, CDR2 FQGNSA. This CDR3 has 12 residues. Between the trimmed V and J ends, which lost 5 bases and 5 bases, there was a span of 10 bases. The CDR3, as DNA: TGTGCCAGCAGCCTAGGACGGCACGAGCAGTACTTC. This sequence encodes CASSLGRHEQYF.